This T cell receptor (beta chain) appears in the sequencing data of a study of T cells in Graves' hyperthyroidism and ophthalmopathy (dated by TCRdb to about 2019). Broadly, across the study: Peripheral blood was collected at initial diagnosis, before any treatment. Following sampling, methimazole starting at 30 mg daily was given to hyperthyroidism patients, and high-dose intravenous methylprednisolone was given to ophthalmopathy patients. Prospective prediction of ophthalmopathy was tested in an independent validation cohort consisting of about 19 hyperthyroidism patients and around 17 patients who later progressed to ophthalmopathy. In addition, the study compared T-cell repertoires in thyroid tissue and in blood from roughly 6 Graves' hyperthyroidism patients. The paper describes TCR Vbeta CDR3 sequencing of some 130 peripheral blood samples, made up of 43 ophthalmopathy patients, over 70 hyperthyroidism patients and roughly 17 progressor patients. The roughly 91 discovery patients were randomly split 7:3 into training and test sets. TCR V-J signatures able to tell the groups apart were searched for in a discovery cohort of approximately 95 patients, of whom over 40 had Graves' ophthalmopathy and under 65 had stable Graves' hyperthyroidism.

The CDR3 holds 17 amino acids from the cysteine to the phenylalanine. Only the CDR3 DNA stays, 51 bases, in frame from base 1. Unmatched junction bases come to 14, with V trimmed by 0 bases and J by 10 bases. As encoded in the germline V gene, CDR1 is SGHRS while CDR2 is YFSETQ. This clonotype was recorded a few times. Its specific antigen is unknown. Nothing much larger sits one base from this clone, and base qualities are not available. Here is what the overall study found, with its caveats: No statistical method was used to set the sample size in advance, and investigators knew the group allocation. In validation, the model predicted progression to ophthalmopathy with approximately 71% sensitivity and roughly 72% specificity, a median of 6.5 months before onset. Most expanded thyroid clonotypes (frequency above 0.001) were also detected in blood, a finding suggesting that blood repertoires may reflect thyroid immune responses. In cross-validation, a model built on a 13 V-J signature told ophthalmopathy apart from stable hyperthyroidism with approximately 90% sensitivity and 81% to 82% specificity, and in testing the same model reached 80%/75%.

Hyperthyroidism patients were aged 18 to 65 years and newly diagnosed, with disease duration of less than 2 months. Exclusion was applied to patients with uncontrolled infections, other autoimmune diseases, pregnancy or lactation. Diagnoses were based on clinical symptoms, serum thyroxine and TRAb, thyroid ultrasound and orbital computed tomography. Blood from progressor patients was drawn when they were first diagnosed with hyperthyroidism, before any ophthalmopathy symptoms appeared. PBMCs were isolated from 10 ml of fresh peripheral blood by Ficoll-Paque density gradient centrifugation. Patients classed as progressors first received a Graves' hyperthyroidism diagnosis and then went on to develop ophthalmopathy during follow-up. Trizol reagent was used to extract total RNA, and RNA quality was then checked on an Agilent 2100 Bioanalyzer. TCR beta CDR3 regions were amplified from RNA transcripts. The TCR CDR3 was subjected to a first round of RT-PCR using the HTBI primer set and the Qiagen OneStep RT-PCR kit. Libraries were constructed in a second round of multiplex PCR, after which size selection and purification were performed. The libraries were sequenced on an Illumina HiSeq2000 using paired-end 100 bp reads. The authors' analysis ran thus. Raw data were processed with SOAPnuke, discarding reads with adapters, uncalled bases, mean Phred below 15, or no exact constant-primer or identifier match. COPE v1.2.5 was used to merge the high-quality paired reads, and each unique nucleotide sequence was defined as a clonotype. MiTCR v1.1 was used to align clonotypes to the IMGT TRBV, TRBD and TRBJ reference segments. Only V-J combinations with frequency above 0.0001, covering roughly 99% of repertoires, were analysed. A TCS score was defined as the ratio of F50 (clonal expansion) to E x V (chaos), with BLOSUM62-based TCRdist applied between CDR3 peptides within each V-J. Welch's t-statistics and random forest reduced approximately 520 V-J features to 13, which were used in a naive Bayes classifier (R e1071). TCRdb trimmed the raw reads at Q25, called clones with MiXCR and kept productive beta chains. Each entry is one CDR3 protein sequence, shown with its most common DNA and genes. TCRdb's processing, not the study's, gives the V and J calls here. This sample has some 350,000 distinct CDR3 sequences in its table, and roughly 14% of those were observed once. The ten largest account for around a quarter of the sample.

The source is a young woman with Graves' hyperthyroidism that later progressed to Graves' ophthalmopathy. What was sequenced was blood. The V and J genes are TRBV5-1 and TRBJ2-2, and 8 junction bases match TRBD2. The CDR3 sequence is CASSLVAGVALAEELFF. The sequenced DNA: TGCGCCAGCAGCTTGGTGGCAGGGGTCGCACTAGCGGAGGAGCTGTTTTTT. Extended through the reference TRBV5-1 and TRBJ2-2 proteins, this CDR3 yields the full variable domain: KAGVTQTPRYLIKTRGQQVTLSCSPISGHRSVSWYQQTPGQGLQFLFEYFSETQRNKGNFPGRFSGRQFSNSRSEMNVSTLELGDSALYLCASSLVAGVALAEELFFGEGSRLTVL.